This T cell receptor beta chain comes out of a study of cytomegalovirus exposure and HLA in healthy donors. About the study: Of roughly 360 genotyped donors, about 80% grouped in the Caucasian-associated ancestry cluster. Study-level findings and limits: Some V segments could not be told apart, so they were left out, TRBV6-2 and TRBV6-3 among them. As was reported, the classifier diagnosed cytomegalovirus status with high specificity and sensitivity. It was reported in a later analysis that an Asian-associated ancestry cluster showed fewer N-insertions than the 666-donor mean.

Comments on this clone: What it binds is unknown.

Germline V lookup: CDR1 LNHDA, CDR2 SQIVND (reference sequence). This CDR3 region has 13 residues. Trimming took off 2 bases at V and 4 bases at J, with 9 bases between the two ends. In the PCR, 60 Vbeta and 13 Jbeta primers were used. Sequencing was performed with immunoSEQ multiplex PCR; in TCRdb, only in-frame clones are kept and a portion is missing. Among approximately 76,000 clones listed, 65% to 75% were seen once. The rearrangement uses TRBV19 and TRBJ2-7, with D perhaps matching TRBD1 (6 bases). This TCR was recovered from a woman aged 40-49 years in good health and CMV-seropositive. Sequenced material: PBMCs. CDR3 sequence: CASSISRGYEQYF. The CDR3 coding sequence is TGTGCCAGTAGTATAAGCAGGGGTTACGAGCAGTACTTC.